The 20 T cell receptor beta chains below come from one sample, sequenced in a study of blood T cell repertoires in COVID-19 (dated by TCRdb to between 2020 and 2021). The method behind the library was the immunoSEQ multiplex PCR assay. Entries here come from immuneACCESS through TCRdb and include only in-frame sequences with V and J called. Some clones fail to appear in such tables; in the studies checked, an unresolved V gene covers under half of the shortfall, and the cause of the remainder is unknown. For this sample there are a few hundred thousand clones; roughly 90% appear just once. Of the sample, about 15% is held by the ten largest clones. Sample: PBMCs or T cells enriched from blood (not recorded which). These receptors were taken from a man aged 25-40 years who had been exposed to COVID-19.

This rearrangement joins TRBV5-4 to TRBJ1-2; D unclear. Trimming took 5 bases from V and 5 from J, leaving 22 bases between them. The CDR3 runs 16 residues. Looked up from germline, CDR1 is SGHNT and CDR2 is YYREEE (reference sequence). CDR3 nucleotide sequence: TGTGCCAGCAGAGCTTGGGGAGTTGACTTTCAGTATGGCTACACCTTC. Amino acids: CASRAWGVDFQYGYTF.

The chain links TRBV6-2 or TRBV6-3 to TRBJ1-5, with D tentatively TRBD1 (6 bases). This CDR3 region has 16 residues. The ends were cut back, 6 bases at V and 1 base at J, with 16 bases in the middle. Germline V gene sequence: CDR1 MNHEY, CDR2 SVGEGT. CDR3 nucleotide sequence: TGTGCCAGCAGCCCTTTGGGGGCTTGGAGCAATCAGCCCCAGCATTTT. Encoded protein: CASSPLGAWSNQPQHF.

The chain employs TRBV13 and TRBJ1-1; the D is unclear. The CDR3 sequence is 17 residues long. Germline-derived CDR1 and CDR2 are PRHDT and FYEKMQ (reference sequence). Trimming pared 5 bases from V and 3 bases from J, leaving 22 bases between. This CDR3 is CASSPLRGGGLDTEAFF. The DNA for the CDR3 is TGTGCCAGCAGCCCGTTACGTGGAGGAGGGTTGGACACTGAAGCTTTCTTT.

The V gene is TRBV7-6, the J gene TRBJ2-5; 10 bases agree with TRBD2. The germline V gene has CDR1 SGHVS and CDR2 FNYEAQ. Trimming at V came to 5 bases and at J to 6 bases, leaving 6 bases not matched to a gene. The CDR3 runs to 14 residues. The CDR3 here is CASSILAGEKTQYF. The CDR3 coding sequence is TGTGCCAGCAGCATCCTAGCGGGGGAAAAGACCCAGTACTTC.

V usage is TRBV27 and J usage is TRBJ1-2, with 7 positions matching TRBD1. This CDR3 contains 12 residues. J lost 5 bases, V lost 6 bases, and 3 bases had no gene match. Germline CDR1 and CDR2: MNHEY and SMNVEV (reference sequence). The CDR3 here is CASREGAYGYTF. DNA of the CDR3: TGTGCCAGCAGGGAGGGGGCGTATGGCTACACCTTC.

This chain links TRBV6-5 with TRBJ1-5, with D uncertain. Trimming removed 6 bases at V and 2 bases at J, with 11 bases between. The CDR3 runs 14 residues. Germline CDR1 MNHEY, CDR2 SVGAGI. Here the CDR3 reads CASSTLGGNQPQHF. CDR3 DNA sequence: TGTGCCAGCAGCACTCTCGGGGGCAATCAGCCCCAGCATTTT.

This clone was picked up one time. CDR3 nucleotide sequence: TGTGCCAGCAAGGGGGGGGCGGAGGAGACCCAGTACTTC. This translates into CASKGGAEETQYF. V usage is TRBV7-2 and J usage is TRBJ2-5; D possibly corresponds to TRBD2 (7 bases). V lost 7 bases and J lost 5, with 14 bases in between. The CDR3 runs 13 residues. Germline V lookup: CDR1 SGHTA, CDR2 FQGNSA.

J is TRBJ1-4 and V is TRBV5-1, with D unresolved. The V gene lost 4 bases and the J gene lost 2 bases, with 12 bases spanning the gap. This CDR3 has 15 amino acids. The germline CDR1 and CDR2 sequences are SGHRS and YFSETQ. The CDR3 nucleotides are TGCGCCAGCAGCCGGGATTGGGCCACTAATGAAAAACTGTTTTTT. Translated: CASSRDWATNEKLFF.

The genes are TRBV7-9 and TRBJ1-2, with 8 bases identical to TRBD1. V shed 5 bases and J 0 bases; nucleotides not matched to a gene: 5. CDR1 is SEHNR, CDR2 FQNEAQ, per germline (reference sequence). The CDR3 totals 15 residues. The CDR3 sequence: CASSITGGSNYGYTF. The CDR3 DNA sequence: TGTGCCAGCAGCATTACAGGGGGTTCTAACTATGGCTACACCTTC.

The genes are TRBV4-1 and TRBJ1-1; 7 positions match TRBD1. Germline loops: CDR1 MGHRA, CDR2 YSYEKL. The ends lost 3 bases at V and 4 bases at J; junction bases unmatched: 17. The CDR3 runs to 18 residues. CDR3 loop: CASSQGPTGPEGGTEAFF. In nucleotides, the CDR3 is TGCGCCAGCAGCCAGGGTCCGACAGGGCCCGAGGGCGGCACTGAAGCTTTCTTT.

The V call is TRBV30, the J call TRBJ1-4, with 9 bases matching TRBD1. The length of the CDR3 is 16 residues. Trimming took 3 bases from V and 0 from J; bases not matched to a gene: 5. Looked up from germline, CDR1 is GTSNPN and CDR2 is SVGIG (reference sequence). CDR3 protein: CAWRRGTGSTNEKLFF. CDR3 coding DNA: TGTGCCTGGAGACGGGGGACAGGGTCAACTAATGAAAAACTGTTTTTT.

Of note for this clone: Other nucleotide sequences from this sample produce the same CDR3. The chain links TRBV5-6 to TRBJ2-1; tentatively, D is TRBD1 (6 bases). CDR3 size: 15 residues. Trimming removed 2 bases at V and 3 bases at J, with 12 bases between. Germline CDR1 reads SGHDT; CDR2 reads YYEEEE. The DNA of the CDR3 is TGTGCCAGCAGCTTTACAGGGCAGGGCTACAATGAGCAGTTCTTC. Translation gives CASSFTGQGYNEQFF.

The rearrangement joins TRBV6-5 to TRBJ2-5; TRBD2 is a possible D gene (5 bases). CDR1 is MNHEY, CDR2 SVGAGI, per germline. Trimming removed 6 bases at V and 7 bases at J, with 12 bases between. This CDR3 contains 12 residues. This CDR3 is CASSYELGTQYF. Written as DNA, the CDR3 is TGTGCCAGCAGCTATGAACTAGGGACCCAGTACTTC.

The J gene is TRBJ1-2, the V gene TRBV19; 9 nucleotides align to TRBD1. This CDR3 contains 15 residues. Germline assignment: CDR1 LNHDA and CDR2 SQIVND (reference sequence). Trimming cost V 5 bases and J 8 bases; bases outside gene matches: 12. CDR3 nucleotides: TGTGCCAGTAGTCCCGACCGGGACAGGGTAGGGGGCTACACCTTC. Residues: CASSPDRDRVGGYTF. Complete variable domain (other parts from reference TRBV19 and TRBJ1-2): DGGITQSPKYLFRKEGQNVTLSCEQNLNHDAMYWYRQDPGQGLRLIYYSQIVNDFQKGDIAEGYSVSREKKESFPLTVTSAQKNPTAFYLCASSPDRDRVGGYTFGSGTRLTVV.

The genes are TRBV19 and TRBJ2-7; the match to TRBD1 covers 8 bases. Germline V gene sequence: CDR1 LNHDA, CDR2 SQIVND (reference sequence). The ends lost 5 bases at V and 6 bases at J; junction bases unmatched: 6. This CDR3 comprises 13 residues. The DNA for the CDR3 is TGTGCCAGTAGTGAGGGACAGGCGTCCGAGCAGTACTTC. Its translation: CASSEGQASEQYF. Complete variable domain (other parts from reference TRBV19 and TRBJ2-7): DGGITQSPKYLFRKEGQNVTLSCEQNLNHDAMYWYRQDPGQGLRLIYYSQIVNDFQKGDIAEGYSVSREKKESFPLTVTSAQKNPTAFYLCASSEGQASEQYFGPGTRLTVT.

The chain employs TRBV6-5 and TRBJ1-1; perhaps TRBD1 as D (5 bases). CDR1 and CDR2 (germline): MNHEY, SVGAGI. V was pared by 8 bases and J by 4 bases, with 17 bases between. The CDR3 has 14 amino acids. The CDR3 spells CASALQGGVTEAFF. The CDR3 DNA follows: TGTGCCAGCGCCCTTCAGGGAGGGGTCACTGAAGCTTTCTTT.

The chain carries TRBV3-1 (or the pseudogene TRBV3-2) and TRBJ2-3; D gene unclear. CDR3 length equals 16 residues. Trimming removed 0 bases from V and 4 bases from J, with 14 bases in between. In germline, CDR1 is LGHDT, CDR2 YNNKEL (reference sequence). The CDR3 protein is CASSQEYGGAADTQYF. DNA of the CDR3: TGTGCCAGCAGCCAAGAATATGGCGGAGCAGCAGATACGCAGTATTTT.

CDR3 in amino acids: CASSLGGQHLSTNEKLFF. CDR3 DNA sequence: TGCGCCAGCAGCTTGGGGGGACAACACCTTTCGACTAATGAAAAACTGTTTTTT. The chain joins TRBV5-1 to TRBJ1-4; a weak D match, TRBD1 (6 bases). CDR3 length: 18 residues. V was trimmed by 0 bases and J by 2 bases, leaving 17 bases between them. Germline CDR1 SGHRS, CDR2 YFSETQ.

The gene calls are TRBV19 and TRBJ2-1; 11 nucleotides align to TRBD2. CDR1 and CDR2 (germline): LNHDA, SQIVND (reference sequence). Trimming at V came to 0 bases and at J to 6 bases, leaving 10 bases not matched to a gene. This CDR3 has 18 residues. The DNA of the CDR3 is TGTGCCAGTAGTATAGATAGCGGGGGGGCCAACGTTCTCAATGAGCAGTTCTTC. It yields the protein CASSIDSGGANVLNEQFF. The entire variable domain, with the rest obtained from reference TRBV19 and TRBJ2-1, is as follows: DGGITQSPKYLFRKEGQNVTLSCEQNLNHDAMYWYRQDPGQGLRLIYYSQIVNDFQKGDIAEGYSVSREKKESFPLTVTSAQKNPTAFYLCASSIDSGGANVLNEQFFGPGTRLTVL.

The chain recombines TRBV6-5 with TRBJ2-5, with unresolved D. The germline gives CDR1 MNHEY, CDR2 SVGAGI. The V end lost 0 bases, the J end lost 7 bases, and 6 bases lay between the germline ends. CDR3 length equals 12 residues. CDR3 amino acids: CASSYSSGTQYF. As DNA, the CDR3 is TGTGCCAGCAGTTACTCGTCCGGGACCCAGTACTTC.